The next 5 T cell receptor beta chains were all read from a single sample in a study of T cell responses to AZD1222 COVID-19 vaccine. TCRdb's copy holds only in-frame clones and misses some; the assay was immunoSEQ multiplex PCR. Of 150,000 to 160,000 clones listed, around 85% are singletons. The source material was peripheral blood, sampled on day 0 of MenACWY control vaccination. Every receptor here comes from an adult in good health.

This clone was observed a single time. This sequence joins TRBV5-4 and TRBJ2-3, with D perhaps matching TRBD1 or TRBD2 (5 bases each). CDR1 is SGHNT and CDR2 is YYREEE in the germline V gene (reference sequence). This CDR3 is built from 14 residues. V lost 4 bases to trimming and J lost 3 bases, with 12 bases between them. CDR3 nucleotides: TGTGCCAGCAGCAACGGGGACGGGACAGATACGCAGTATTTT. Translated, it gives CASSNGDGTDTQYF.

This rearrangement joins TRBV3-1 (or the pseudogene TRBV3-2) to TRBJ2-7, with TRBD2 matching over 8 bases. CDR3 length: 15 amino acids. Trimming at V came to 1 base and at J to 4 bases, leaving 6 bases not matched to a gene. CDR1 LGHDT and CDR2 YNNKEL come from the germline V gene (reference sequence). The CDR3 reads CASSQAVAGYYEQYF. The CDR3 nucleotides read TGTGCCAGCAGCCAAGCTGTAGCGGGATATTACGAGCAGTACTTC.

This chain joins TRBV5-6 and TRBJ2-3; tentative D call: TRBD2 (6 bases). V was clipped by 5 bases and J by 4 bases, with 23 bases between them. Germline V gene lookup returns CDR1 SGHDT and CDR2 YYEEEE. The CDR3 is made up of 17 amino acids. CDR3 coding DNA: TGTGCCAGCAGTGCTGGGGGACTTCGAGGTTTTTCAGATACGCAGTATTTT. Protein: CASSAGGLRGFSDTQYF.

The chain has TRBV11-2 and TRBJ2-3; perhaps D is TRBD1 or TRBD2 (5 bases each). The germline V and J ends were trimmed by 3 bases and 2 bases, with 9 bases remaining between them. The CDR3 sequence is 14 residues long. Germline assignment: CDR1 SGHAT and CDR2 FQNNGV. CDR3 amino acids: CASSFRDATDTQYF. CDR3 coding DNA: TGTGCCAGCAGCTTCCGGGACGCCACAGATACGCAGTATTTT.

A remark on this clone: At one boundary the junction diverges from the germline segment, which might be a read error. V and J are TRBV12-5 and TRBJ2-1; no firm D call. Germline lookup yields CDR1 LGHNT and CDR2 FRNRAP. This CDR3 has 15 residues. CDR3 DNA sequence: TGTGCTAGTGGCCCACTGACGAGCTCCTACAATGGGCAGTTCTTC. This gives the protein CASGPLTSSYNGQFF.